This TCR beta chain was recovered during a study of T cells in Graves' hyperthyroidism and ophthalmopathy. V was cut by 0 bases and J by 7 bases, with 10 bases left in between. CDR1 is SGHDT, CDR2 YYEEEE, per germline. The CDR3 sequence is 13 residues long. The table lists this clonotype with many counts. RNA transcripts yielded amplified TCR beta CDR3 regions. Researchers ran a first-round RT-PCR on the TCR CDR3 using the HTBI primer set. Each CDR3 protein gets one entry after TCRdb re-called the multiplex PCR reads with MiXCR. The data hold roughly 380,000 distinct CDR3 sequences, with 15% to 20% observed a single time. The study excluded patients with uncontrolled infection, other autoimmune disease, pregnancy or lactation.

J is TRBJ1-1 and V is TRBV5-6; D call uncertain. Sequencing was done on a sample of blood. The TCR originated in a woman aged 40-49 years with Graves' ophthalmopathy. The chain's CDR3 is CASSLAAADEAFF. Written as DNA, the CDR3 is TGTGCCAGCAGCTTGGCGGCGGCAGATGAAGCTTTCTTT.